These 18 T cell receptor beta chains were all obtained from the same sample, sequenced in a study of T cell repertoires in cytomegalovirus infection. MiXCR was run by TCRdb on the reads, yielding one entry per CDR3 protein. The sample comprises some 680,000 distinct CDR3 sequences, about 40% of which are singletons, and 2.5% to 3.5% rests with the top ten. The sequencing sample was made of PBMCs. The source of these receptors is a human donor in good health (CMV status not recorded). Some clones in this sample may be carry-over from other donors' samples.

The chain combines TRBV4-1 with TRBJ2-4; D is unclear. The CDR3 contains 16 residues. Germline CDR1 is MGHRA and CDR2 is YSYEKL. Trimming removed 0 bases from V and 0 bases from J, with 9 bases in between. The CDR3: CASSQELGLAKNIQYF. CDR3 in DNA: TGCGCCAGCAGCCAAGAATTAGGGCTAGCCAAAAACATTCAGTACTTC.

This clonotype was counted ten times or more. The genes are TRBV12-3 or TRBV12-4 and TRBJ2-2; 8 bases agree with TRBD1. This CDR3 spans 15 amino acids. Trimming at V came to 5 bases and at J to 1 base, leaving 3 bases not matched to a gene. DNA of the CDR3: TGTGCCAGCAGTCGGACAGGGAGGAACACCGGGGAGCTGTTTTTT. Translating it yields CASSRTGRNTGELFF.

The CDR3, as DNA: TGTGCCAGCAGCTTAGAGGCTGCTAGAACCTACGAGCAGTACTTC. Protein sequence: CASSLEAARTYEQYF. The V gene is TRBV11-2, the J gene TRBJ2-7, with D unresolved. The ends were cut back, 0 bases at V and 2 bases at J, with 11 bases in the middle. The CDR3 is 15 amino acids. Per the germline V gene, CDR1 is SGHAT and CDR2 is FQNNGV.

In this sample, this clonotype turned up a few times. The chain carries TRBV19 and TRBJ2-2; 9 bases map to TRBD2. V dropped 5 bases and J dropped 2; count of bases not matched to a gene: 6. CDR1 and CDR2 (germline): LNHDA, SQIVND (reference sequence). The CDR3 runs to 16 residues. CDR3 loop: CASSPGLATNTGELFF. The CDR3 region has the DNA TGTGCCAGTAGTCCCGGACTAGCGACTAACACCGGGGAGCTGTTTTTT.

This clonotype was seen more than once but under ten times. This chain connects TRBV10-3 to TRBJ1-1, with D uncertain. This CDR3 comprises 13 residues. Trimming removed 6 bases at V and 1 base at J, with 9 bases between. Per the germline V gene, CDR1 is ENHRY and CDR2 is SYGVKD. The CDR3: CAIRDGSNTEAFF. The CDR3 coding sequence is TGTGCCATCAGGGACGGATCGAACACTGAAGCTTTCTTT.

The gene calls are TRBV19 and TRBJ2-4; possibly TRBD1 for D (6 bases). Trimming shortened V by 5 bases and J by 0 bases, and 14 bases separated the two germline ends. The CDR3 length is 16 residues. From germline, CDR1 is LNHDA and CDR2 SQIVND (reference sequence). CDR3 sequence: CASSRQVFLAKNIQYF. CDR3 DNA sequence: TGTGCCAGTAGTCGACAGGTTTTCCTAGCCAAAAACATTCAGTACTTC.

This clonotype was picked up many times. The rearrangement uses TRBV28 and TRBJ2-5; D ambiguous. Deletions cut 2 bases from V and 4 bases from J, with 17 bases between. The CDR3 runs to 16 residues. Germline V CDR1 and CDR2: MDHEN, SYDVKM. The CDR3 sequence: CASSLNPEPGGETQYF. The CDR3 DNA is TGTGCCAGCAGTTTAAACCCCGAACCCGGTGGAGAGACCCAGTACTTC. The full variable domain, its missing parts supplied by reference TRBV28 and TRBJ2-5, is DVKVTQSSRYLVKRTGEKVFLECVQDMDHENMFWYRQDPGLGLRLIYFSYDVKMKEKGDIPEGYSVSREKKERFSLILESASTNQTSMYLCASSLNPEPGGETQYFGPGTRLLVL.

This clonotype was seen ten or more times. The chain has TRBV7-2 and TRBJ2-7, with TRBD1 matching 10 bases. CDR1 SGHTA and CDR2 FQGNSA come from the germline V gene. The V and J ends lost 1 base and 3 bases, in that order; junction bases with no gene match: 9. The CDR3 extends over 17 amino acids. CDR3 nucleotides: TGTGCCAGCAGCTTAGTAGGGCCGGGACAGGGGAACTACGAGCAGTACTTC. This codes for CASSLVGPGQGNYEQYF.

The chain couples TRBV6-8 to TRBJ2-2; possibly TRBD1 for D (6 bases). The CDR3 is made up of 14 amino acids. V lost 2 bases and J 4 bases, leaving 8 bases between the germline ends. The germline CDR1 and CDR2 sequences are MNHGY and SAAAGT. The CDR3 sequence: CASSYAGATGELFF. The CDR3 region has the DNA TGTGCCAGCAGTTACGCAGGGGCCACCGGGGAGCTGTTTTTT.

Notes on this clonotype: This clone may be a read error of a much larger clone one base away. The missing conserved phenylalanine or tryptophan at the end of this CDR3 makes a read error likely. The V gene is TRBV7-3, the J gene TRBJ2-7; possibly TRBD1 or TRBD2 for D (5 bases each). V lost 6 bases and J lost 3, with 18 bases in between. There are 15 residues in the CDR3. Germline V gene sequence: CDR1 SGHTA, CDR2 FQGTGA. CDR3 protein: CASSRDGQSFYEQYL. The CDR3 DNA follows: TGTGCCAGCAGTAGGGACGGGCAGTCCTTCTACGAGCAGTACTTA.

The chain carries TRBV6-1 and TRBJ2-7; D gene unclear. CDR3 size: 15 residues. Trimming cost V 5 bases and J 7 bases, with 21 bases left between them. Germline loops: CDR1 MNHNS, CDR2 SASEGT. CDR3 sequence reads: CASSYISSGSGEQYF. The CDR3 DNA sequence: TGTGCCAGCAGTTACATTTCATCTGGGTCCGGAGAGCAGTACTTC.

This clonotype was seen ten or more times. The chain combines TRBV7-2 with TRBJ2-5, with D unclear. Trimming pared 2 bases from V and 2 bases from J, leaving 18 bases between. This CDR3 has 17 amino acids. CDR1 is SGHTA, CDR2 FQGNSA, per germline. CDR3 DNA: TGTGCCAGCAGCTTATTGGCTTCGGCCGGACCTCAAGAGACCCAGTACTTC. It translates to CASSLLASAGPQETQYF. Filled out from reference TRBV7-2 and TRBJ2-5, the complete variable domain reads GAGVSQSPSNKVTEKGKDVELRCDPISGHTALYWYRQSLGQGLEFLIYFQGNSAPDKSGLPSDRFSAERTGGSVSTLTIQRTQQEDSAVYLCASSLLASAGPQETQYFGPGTRLLVL.

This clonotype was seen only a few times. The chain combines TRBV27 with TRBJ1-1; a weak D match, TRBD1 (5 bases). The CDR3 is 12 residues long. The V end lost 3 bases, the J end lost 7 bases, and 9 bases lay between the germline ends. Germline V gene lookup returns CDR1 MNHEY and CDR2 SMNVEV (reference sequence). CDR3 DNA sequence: TGTGCCAGCAGTTTCGTCGGGGGTGAAGCTTTCTTT. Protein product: CASSFVGGEAFF.

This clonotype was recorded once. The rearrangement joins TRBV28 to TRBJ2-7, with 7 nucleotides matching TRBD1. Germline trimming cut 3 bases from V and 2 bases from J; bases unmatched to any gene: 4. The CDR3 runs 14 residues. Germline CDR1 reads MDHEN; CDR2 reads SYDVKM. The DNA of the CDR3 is TGTGCCAGCAGTTTGGGGGACAGTGCCTACGAGCAGTACTTC. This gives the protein CASSLGDSAYEQYF. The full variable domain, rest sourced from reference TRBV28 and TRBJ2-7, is DVKVTQSSRYLVKRTGEKVFLECVQDMDHENMFWYRQDPGLGLRLIYFSYDVKMKEKGDIPEGYSVSREKKERFSLILESASTNQTSMYLCASSLGDSAYEQYFGPGTRLTVT.

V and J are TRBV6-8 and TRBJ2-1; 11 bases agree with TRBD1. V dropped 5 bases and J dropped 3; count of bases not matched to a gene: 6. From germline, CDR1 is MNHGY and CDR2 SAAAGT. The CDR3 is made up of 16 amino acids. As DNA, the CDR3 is TGTGCCAGCAGTCCCGGACAGGGGGCCGGCTACAATGAGCAGTTCTTC. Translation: CASSPGQGAGYNEQFF.

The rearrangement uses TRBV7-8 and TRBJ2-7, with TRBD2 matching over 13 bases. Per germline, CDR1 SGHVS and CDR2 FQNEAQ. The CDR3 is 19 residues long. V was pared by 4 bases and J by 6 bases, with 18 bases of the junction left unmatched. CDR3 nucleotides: TGTGCCAGCAGCTCGGGGAGGACTAGCGGGAGATTTTTCCGGTGCGAGCAGTACTTC. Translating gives CASSSGRTSGRFFRCEQYF.

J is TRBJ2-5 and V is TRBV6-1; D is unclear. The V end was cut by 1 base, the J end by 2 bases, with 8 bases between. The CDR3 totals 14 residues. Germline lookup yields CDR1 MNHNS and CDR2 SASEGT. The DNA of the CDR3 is TGTGCCAGCAGTGAAGTAGGCTTGCAAGAGACCCAGTACTTC. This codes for CASSEVGLQETQYF.

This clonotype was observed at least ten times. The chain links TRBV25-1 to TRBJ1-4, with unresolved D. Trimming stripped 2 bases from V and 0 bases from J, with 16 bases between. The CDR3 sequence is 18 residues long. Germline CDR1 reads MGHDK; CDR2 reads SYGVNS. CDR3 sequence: CASSEIGTDRATNEKLFF. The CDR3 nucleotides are TGTGCCAGCAGTGAAATCGGAACAGATAGAGCAACTAATGAAAAACTGTTTTTT.